A selection of T cell receptor beta chains follows, all from one sample in a study of beta chain bispecific antibodies for T cell cancers. TCRdb redid the calling of the 5' RACE reads with MiXCR, one entry per CDR3 protein. Of some 20,000 distinct CDR3 sequences listed, about 2% are singletons. These TCRs are of unknown antigen specificity. The sequences come from healthy donor T cells cultured with leukemia cells, collected from a culture containing a bispecific antibody targeting TCR Vbeta12. The receptors derive from a human donor in good health. Some clones in this sample may be carry-over from other donors' samples. The CDR3 runs from the conserved cysteine through the conserved F or W. Only part of the rows carry a size: once, few, many, or a class if the clone is expanded.

clone_size: many; v_call: TRBV28; cdr3_length: 17; j_call: TRBJ2-3; cdr3_aa: CASSSWVSGKSTDTQYF
clone_size: many; v_call: TRBV29-1; cdr3_length: 14; j_call: TRBJ2-1; cdr3_aa: CSVQWGASYNEQFF
clone_size: many; v_call: TRBV6-1; cdr3_length: 15; j_call: TRBJ1-5; cdr3_aa: CASSEWAGSNQPQHF
clone_size: many; v_call: TRBV6-5; cdr3_length: 15; j_call: TRBJ1-1; cdr3_aa: CASSPDATGNTEAFF
clone_size: few; v_call: TRBV20-1; cdr3_length: 14; j_call: TRBJ1-3; cdr3_aa: CSARAVTPGNTIYF
clone_size: many; v_call: TRBV10-3; cdr3_length: 15; j_call: TRBJ1-1; cdr3_aa: CAISATGTGNTEAFF
clone_size: many; v_call: TRBV27; cdr3_length: 13; j_call: TRBJ2-6; cdr3_aa: CASSLSGANVLTF
clone_size: many; v_call: TRBV11-2; cdr3_length: 13; j_call: TRBJ1-2; cdr3_aa: CASSPVGGYGYTF
clone_size: few; v_call: TRBV7-2; cdr3_length: 17; j_call: TRBJ1-2; cdr3_aa: CASSLGQERGRGYGYTF
clone_size: many; v_call: TRBV29-1; cdr3_length: 13; j_call: TRBJ1-1; cdr3_aa: CSVVTSTSPEAFF
clone_size: many; v_call: TRBV2; cdr3_length: 12; j_call: TRBJ2-1; cdr3_aa: CASRYLSNEQFF
clone_size: many; v_call: TRBV18; cdr3_length: 17; j_call: TRBJ1-2; cdr3_aa: CASSPLEAGPHVYGYTF
clone_size: few; v_call: TRBV5-4; cdr3_length: 15; j_call: TRBJ2-3; cdr3_aa: CASSSPSGGLDTQYF
clone_size: many; v_call: TRBV29-1; cdr3_length: 12; j_call: TRBJ2-2; cdr3_aa: CSVEGGSGELFF
clone_size: many; v_call: TRBV7-2; cdr3_length: 15; j_call: TRBJ2-7; cdr3_aa: CASSVYGAPEGEQYF
clone_size: many; v_call: TRBV7-8; cdr3_length: 14; j_call: TRBJ2-5; cdr3_aa: CASSLGPAGETQYF
clone_size: .; v_call: TRBV18; cdr3_length: 15; j_call: TRBJ1-2; cdr3_aa: CASSPSRGSNYGYTF
clone_size: many; v_call: TRBV11-3; cdr3_length: 14; j_call: TRBJ2-5; cdr3_aa: CASSLGGARETQYF
clone_size: many; v_call: TRBV4-1; cdr3_length: 14; j_call: TRBJ2-7; cdr3_aa: CASSQATGTYEQYF
clone_size: many; v_call: TRBV6-1; cdr3_length: 16; j_call: TRBJ2-2; cdr3_aa: CASSEAPLGNTGELFF
clone_size: medium-sized; v_call: TRBV7-6; cdr3_length: 14; j_call: TRBJ2-7; cdr3_aa: CASSYGQGTYEQYF
clone_size: many; v_call: TRBV3-1; cdr3_length: 21; j_call: TRBJ2-2; cdr3_aa: CASSPTGGTGVRFHNTGELFF
clone_size: many; v_call: TRBV27; cdr3_length: 14; j_call: TRBJ2-7; cdr3_aa: CASSLLGLAYEQYF
clone_size: many; v_call: TRBV19; cdr3_length: 16; j_call: TRBJ1-1; cdr3_aa: CASREILRDTNTEAFF
clone_size: many; v_call: TRBV19; cdr3_length: 13; j_call: TRBJ1-2; cdr3_aa: CASSTGTLNGYTF
clone_size: many; v_call: TRBV15; cdr3_length: 14; j_call: TRBJ2-1; cdr3_aa: CATSRRSGGDEQFF
clone_size: many; v_call: TRBV20-1; cdr3_length: 12; j_call: TRBJ2-7; cdr3_aa: CSAPDASYEQYF
clone_size: many; v_call: TRBV28; cdr3_length: 16; j_call: TRBJ2-3; cdr3_aa: CASSRPSGGEKNTQYF
clone_size: many; v_call: TRBV9; cdr3_length: 15; j_call: TRBJ1-2; cdr3_aa: CASSVSGSPNYGYTF
clone_size: many; v_call: TRBV12-3/TRBV12-4; cdr3_length: 15; j_call: TRBJ2-5; cdr3_aa: CASSRILAGGETQYF
clone_size: few; v_call: TRBV2; cdr3_length: 15; j_call: TRBJ2-7; cdr3_aa: CASREQGIDSYEQYF
clone_size: many; v_call: TRBV20-1; cdr3_length: 17; j_call: TRBJ2-7; cdr3_aa: CSARPLNSTSIPYEQYF
clone_size: many; v_call: TRBV7-3; cdr3_length: 16; j_call: TRBJ2-2; cdr3_aa: CASSLQPGANTGELFF
clone_size: many; v_call: TRBV19; cdr3_length: 14; j_call: TRBJ1-1; cdr3_aa: CASADYPPYTEAFF
clone_size: many; v_call: TRBV10-3; cdr3_length: 12; j_call: TRBJ1-2; cdr3_aa: CAIRETGSGYTF
clone_size: many; v_call: TRBV5-8; cdr3_length: 15; j_call: TRBJ2-7; cdr3_aa: CASSLVRDRGYEQYF
clone_size: many; v_call: TRBV3-1; cdr3_length: 16; j_call: TRBJ2-3; cdr3_aa: CASSSLAGGPTDTQYF
clone_size: few; v_call: TRBV19; cdr3_length: 15; j_call: TRBJ2-3; cdr3_aa: CASNFGGSSTDTQYF
clone_size: many; v_call: TRBV5-1; cdr3_length: 16; j_call: TRBJ2-1; cdr3_aa: CASSLALAGSYNEQFF
clone_size: .; v_call: TRBV5-1; cdr3_length: 14; j_call: TRBJ2-1; cdr3_aa: CASSRRGCDNEQFF
clone_size: .; v_call: TRBV20-1; cdr3_length: 13; j_call: TRBJ2-2; cdr3_aa: CSANKEYTGELFF